This TCR beta chain was sequenced in a study of neurological immune-mediated disorders. The V end lost 9 bases, the J end lost 0 bases, and 17 bases lay between the germline ends. Germline CDR1 SGHTA, CDR2 FQGNSA. The CDR3 runs to 15 residues. This clonotype was counted ten times or more. Using its own MiXCR run on the 5' RACE reads, TCRdb lists one record per CDR3 protein. Among about 14,000 distinct CDR3 sequences listed, 10% were seen once. The sequencing input was PBMCs. This chain uses TRBV7-2 with TRBJ1-2, with D tentatively TRBD1 (6 bases). This clonotype originated in a woman aged 35 to 49 in good health. The DNA for the CDR3 is TGTGCCAGTAGCCTAGGGGGGGCCCCTAACTATGGCTACACCTTC. This encodes CASSLGGAPNYGYTF.